The rows below give T cell receptor beta chains drawn from one sample of a study of blood T cell repertoires in COVID-19. Here immunoSEQ multiplex PCR was the method, and the copy in TCRdb shows in-frame clones only, minus some. The sample lists about 200,000 clones; roughly 90% were seen once. The source material was peripheral blood. These receptors were taken from a man younger than 30 with active or convalescent COVID-19. CDR3s include the opening cysteine and the closing phenylalanine or tryptophan.

V	J	CDR3
TRBV7-9	TRBJ2-1	CASSLSSHAGKNEQFF
TRBV19	TRBJ1-2	CASSISVRVGGYGYTF
TRBV5-1	TRBJ2-5	CASSWGGAKETQYF
TRBV6-1	TRBJ1-3	CASSGQVRGSGNTIYF
TRBV10-1	TRBJ2-7	CASSDPERGDYYEQYF
TRBV30	TRBJ2-7	CAWSFRDSGEQYF
TRBV28	TRBJ1-6	CASSLTQNNSPLHF
TRBV18	TRBJ2-4	CASSPPRQTEPKIAKNIQYF
TRBV30	TRBJ1-1	CAWNWRQNTEAFF
TRBV7-6	TRBJ2-1	CASSLAGLGTSYNEQFF
TRBV25-1	TRBJ1-3	CASSVASGNTIYF
TRBV6-5	TRBJ2-5	CASSYSGGRETQYF
TRBV27	TRBJ2-7	CASSFRLGYEQYF
TRBV6-1	TRBJ1-4	CASSEAAHLGRKLFF
TRBV6-5	TRBJ2-3	CASSYDRTDTQYF
TRBV29-1	TRBJ1-1	CSVYRGANTEAFF
TRBV7-8	TRBJ1-4	CASSPDRPYEKLFF
TRBV27	TRBJ1-1	CASSLRQDTEAFF
TRBV5-6	TRBJ1-4	CASSSNQGVANEKLFF
TRBV6-5	TRBJ1-2	CASSYSGQNYGYTF
TRBV4-2	TRBJ2-2	CASSQQPGGRTGELFF
TRBV5-1	TRBJ2-2	CASSFGDRGNTGELFF
TRBV5-1	TRBJ1-1	CASSIRGTEAFF
TRBV6-6	TRBJ2-5	CASRNSWERETQYF
TRBV5-4	TRBJ2-2	CASSLPDRALTGELFF
TRBV29-1	TRBJ1-2	CSVEAGSYGYTF
TRBV6-2/TRBV6-3	TRBJ1-2	CASSYSGQEFYGYTF
TRBV6-1	TRBJ1-2	CASSESGAGGYTF
TRBV7-2	TRBJ1-2	CASSLGGQGLALVYGYTF
TRBV5-1	TRBJ1-3	CASSPRDSDSGNTIYF
TRBV3-1/TRBV3-2	TRBJ2-5	CASSQDLGTETQYF
TRBV11-2	TRBJ1-2	CASSLDAGGDGYTF
TRBV10-3	TRBJ1-1	CAMRERTGIGNTEAFF
TRBV5-1	TRBJ1-1	CASSRGQGDGEAFF
TRBV9	TRBJ2-1	CASSVGNTHSGDEQFF
TRBV28	TRBJ1-2	CASTWSGHGYTF
TRBV29-1	TRBJ1-1	CSVVITTGAEAFF
TRBV7-9	TRBJ2-7	CASSLAMSGRADLYF
TRBV3-1/TRBV3-2	TRBJ1-2	CASSRSRGLTLYGYTF
TRBV4-1	TRBJ1-2	CASSPQGGEKFRGYTF
TRBV5-6	TRBJ1-1	CASTKRVHNTEAFF
TRBV28	TRBJ2-2	CASSEYRAGGLGELFF
TRBV2	TRBJ1-5	CASSEAGMGAQPQHF
TRBV14	TRBJ1-1	CASSQEQIGTEAFF
TRBV5-1	TRBJ2-5	CASTNRPGGSETQYF
TRBV19	TRBJ1-2	CASSIERTGGNGYTF
TRBV28	TRBJ1-1	CASTLDLDPRGVTEAFF
TRBV18	TRBJ2-1	CASSPPLAGVREQFF
TRBV19	TRBJ2-7	CASSPGLAGYYEQYF
TRBV7-2	TRBJ2-7	CASSSTGGLREQYF
TRBV18	TRBJ1-2	CASSPTSGTNYGYTF